Below are 10 T cell receptor beta chains sequenced from a single sample in a study of T cell clones after liver transplantation (dated by TCRdb to between 2018 and 2021). The library was built by means of the immunoSEQ multiplex PCR assay. What TCRdb holds here is the immuneACCESS table cut down to in-frame rearrangements. Part of the clones is not present; checked against another copy, under half of the missing clones reflect an unresolved V gene, and the others are unexplained. The sample records some 80,000 clones, approximately 80% of which are singletons. The ten largest clones represent 2.1% of the sample. The sequenced sample was CD4+ T cells from blood, obtained roughly 48 months after liver transplant. The receptors originated from a human patient who received a liver transplant. The graft donor may be the source of some T cells after a transplant.

The V and J genes are TRBV6-1 and TRBJ1-2; D is ambiguous. Trimming left V 0 bases short and J 6 bases short, with 8 bases between. The CDR3 contains 13 residues. CDR1 is MNHNS, CDR2 SASEGT, per germline. CDR3 DNA sequence: TGTGCCAGCAGTGAAGCGCTGGTAAATGGCTACACCTTC. Translated, it gives CASSEALVNGYTF.

CDR3 nucleotides: TGTGCCAGCAAAGGCAGTAACTATGGCTACACCTTC. Its protein is CASKGSNYGYTF. J is TRBJ1-2 and V is TRBV2; D ambiguous. Between the trimmed V and J ends, which lost 7 bases and 1 base, there was a span of 7 bases. This CDR3 has 12 amino acids. CDR1 is SNHLY, CDR2 FYNNEI, per germline.

The chain couples TRBV5-4 to TRBJ2-3; 8 positions match TRBD1. Germline values: CDR1 SGHNT, CDR2 YYREEE (reference sequence). The CDR3 runs 18 residues. Trimming took 2 bases from V and 3 from J; bases not matched to a gene: 14. For the CDR3, the DNA is TGTGCCAGCAGCTTTCGTTCCGAAGGACAGGGTTTGACAGATACGCAGTATTTT. This sequence encodes CASSFRSEGQGLTDTQYF.

The chain has TRBV5-1 and TRBJ2-3; 8 nucleotides match TRBD1. V gave up 5 bases and J gave up 6 bases; unmatched junction bases: 5. Germline V gives CDR1 SGHRS, CDR2 YFSETQ. This CDR3 has 13 residues. This chain's CDR3 is CASRPGTGDTQYF. CDR3 nucleotide sequence: TGCGCCAGCAGACCCGGGACAGGCGATACGCAGTATTTT.

The genes are TRBV7-2 and TRBJ2-3, with 7 bases lining up with TRBD2. V shed 2 bases, J shed 6 bases, and the junction held 11 bases outside the gene matches. The CDR3 sequence is 16 residues long. Germline loops: CDR1 SGHTA, CDR2 FQGNSA. The chain's CDR3 is CASSLLRTPGRDTQYF. CDR3 bases: TGTGCCAGCAGCTTATTACGGACACCCGGGAGGGATACGCAGTATTTT.

This clone was recorded a few times. The chain carries TRBV7-2 and TRBJ2-7, with D unresolved. The CDR3 is 15 residues long. Germline V gene data show CDR1 as SGHTA and CDR2 as FQGNSA. With 5 bases removed from V and 4 bases from J, the gap between germline ends came to 18 bases. The DNA for the CDR3 is TGTGCCAGCAGCGTTCGGGTCTATGGGCAGTACGAGCAGTACTTC. This gives the protein CASSVRVYGQYEQYF.

The chain links TRBV29-1 to TRBJ1-1; D might be TRBD1 (6 bases). Trimming removed 4 bases from V and 5 bases from J, with 11 bases in between. There are 12 residues in the CDR3. Germline loops: CDR1 SQVTM, CDR2 ANQGSEA. The CDR3 sequence: CSVVGGRTEAFF. CDR3 DNA: TGCAGCGTTGTAGGGGGTCGTACTGAAGCTTTCTTT.

This clone appeared a few times. V gene TRBV5-4 combines with J gene TRBJ1-2; D gene unclear. The CDR3 covers 13 residues. Trimming removed 0 bases from V and 1 base from J, with 4 bases in between. Germline V gives CDR1 SGHNT, CDR2 YYREEE (reference sequence). The CDR3 spells CASSLDGNYGYTF. The CDR3 DNA reads TGTGCCAGCAGCTTGGATGGTAACTATGGCTACACCTTC.

The chain carries TRBV4-3 and TRBJ1-1, with D hard to call. This CDR3 comprises 15 residues. Looked up from germline, CDR1 is LGHNA and CDR2 is YSLEER. V lost 2 bases and J lost 7, with 17 bases in between. CDR3 in DNA: TGCGCCAGCAGCCAAATTAAGGCACCAAATTTTGAAGCTTTCTTT. Translation gives CASSQIKAPNFEAFF.

This clone showed up just a few times. This chain uses TRBV9 with TRBJ2-2, with 7 bases aligning to TRBD2. The CDR3 length is 15 residues. V gave up 3 bases and J gave up 7 bases; unmatched junction bases: 9. Germline lookup yields CDR1 SGDLS and CDR2 YYNGEE. The CDR3 region has the DNA TGTGCCAGCAGCGCCATGGGGAGGGCTGGCGGGGAGCTGTTTTTT. This translates into CASSAMGRAGGELFF. Filled out from reference TRBV9 and TRBJ2-2, the complete variable domain reads DSGVTQTPKHLITATGQRVTLRCSPRSGDLSVYWYQQSLDQGLQFLIQYYNGEERAKGNILERFSAQQFPDLHSELNLSSLELGDSALYFCASSAMGRAGGELFFGEGSRLTVL.